This T cell receptor beta chain was retrieved from a study of neurological immune-mediated disorders (dated by TCRdb to between 2019 and 2020). Describing the broader study: Peripheral blood TCR-beta repertoires from HTLV-I-associated myelopathy (HAM/TSP) patients, multiple sclerosis patients and healthy controls were compared by UMI-based sequencing. Longitudinal samples, technical triplicates and paired sorted CD4+ and CD8+ T-cell subsets, alongside PBMC samples, were included among the approximately 99 TCR-beta libraries. The cohort comprised roughly 69 subjects: around 15 HAM/TSP patients, approximately 34 multiple sclerosis patients and 20 or so healthy controls. Broad study findings and their caveats: TCR clonal expansion was highest in HAM/TSP patients and lowest in MS patients, with MS patients falling below even healthy controls. No identical CDR3 amino acid sequences were found to be shared among expanded clones across subjects, suggesting that TCR-beta repertoires were private in all groups.

The germline V gene (reference sequence) supplies CDR1 LNHNV and CDR2 YYDKDF. A distance of 20 bases separates the germline ends of V and J, which lose 5 bases and 0 bases respectively. The CDR3 has 18 amino acids, counting the end cysteine and phenylalanine. Only the CDR3 region is kept as DNA, spanning 54 bases read in frame from base 1. There are many counts of this clonotype. It has no known antigen specificity. No qualities accompany the bases; no much larger clone lies one base away. cDNA synthesis used template-switch 5'RACE with a primer carrying a 10-nucleotide random unique molecular identifier tagging each TCR transcript. Every sequencing run yielded over 180 million TCR-beta sequences covering 15-18 subjects. The RNeasy kit was used to extract total RNA. The KAPA Real-time Library Amplification kit was used to amplify TCR-beta VDJ regions with primers for the TCR constant region and the 5'RACE anchor. A first PCR added sample indexes and Illumina adaptors, and a second PCR then raised library yield. After Ampure bead purification, the roughly 650 bp TCR product was size-selected on a 2% E-gel SizeSelection system. Before pooling, libraries had their quality checked on a Bioanalyzer, their concentration measured with Qubit, and their quantity determined with the Kapa Library Quantification kit. Libraries were sequenced paired-end 2 x 150 bp on an Illumina HiSeq 2500. To increase sequence diversity, roughly 24-31% phiX was spiked into each library pool. The study's processing was this. Quality-filtered reads were processed with the UMI-based MiGEC pipeline, and over 75% of raw TCR sequences were removed by the MiGEC pipeline during error correction. VDJ genes were aligned to IMGT germline references, and each clonotype was defined by a unique CDR3 amino acid sequence together with V-J genes. Clonal expansion, Shannon diversity and CDR3 relatedness were evaluated with VDJtools (CalcPairwiseDistances, ClusterSamples), while phylogenetic trees were built in CLCbio workbench. Clones with at least 8 unique UMIs were defined as expanded, with this threshold being based on coefficient-of-variation modelling across technical triplicates. The public reads were run again by TCRdb, first through fastp at Q25 and then through MiXCR, and only productive beta chains were kept. Merged by CDR3 protein, the rows form single entries marked with the most common genes and DNA. The authors' filters were not applied to this entry. The sample table lists about 30,000 distinct CDR3 sequences, 15% of them with a count of one. The ten largest account for 27% of the sample.

Healthy controls were blood bank volunteers in Maryland, USA. For the unsorted PBMC libraries, 2 million PBMCs were stored in RNAlater at -80 degrees C until RNA extraction and were used to generate the libraries. Peripheral blood was subjected to Ficoll-Hypaque density gradient centrifugation to isolate PBMCs, which were then cryopreserved in liquid nitrogen. Specimen: PBMCs. The rearrangement combines TRBV15 with TRBJ1-3; the D gene lacks a confident call. This TCR was sampled from a man between 65 and 80 years old in good health. CDR3 protein: CATSPSRAPMSSGNTIYF. Here is the DNA: TGTGCCACCAGCCCTTCGAGGGCCCCTATGTCCTCTGGAAACACCATATATTTT. Reference TRBV15 and TRBJ1-3 proteins supply the regions before and after the CDR3; the full variable domain is: DAMVIQNPRYQVTQFGKPVTLSCSQTLNHNVMYWYQQKSSQAPKLLFHYYDKDFNNEADTPDNFQSRRPNTSFCFLDIRSPGLGDTAMYLCATSPSRAPMSSGNTIYFGEGSWLTVV.